Detailed here is one T cell receptor (beta chain). The CDR3 contains 16 residues. CDR1 and CDR2 (germline): SGHTA, FQGTGA. The trim removed 5 bases at V and 2 bases at J, leaving 8 bases unmatched. Time point described: peripheral blood 6 weeks after treatment start. The patients' disease, urothelial carcinoma, was locally advanced or metastatic. Between 1 and 8 samples, pretreatment and on-treatment, were given by each patient. Some clones are missing from TCRdb's copy, which holds only in-frame ones; the method was immunoSEQ multiplex PCR. The repertoire consists of about 43,000 clones, with roughly 80% occurring once and the leading ten covering over 13%. The data belong to a study of PD-L1 blockade in urothelial cancer. Looking at the study overall: Every 3 weeks, patients received intravenous atezolizumab 1,200 mg, beginning 2014. Blood was subjected to analysis at 3 weeks (second dose) and 6 weeks following treatment start.

The gene calls are TRBV7-3 and TRBJ2-1; TRBD1 matches 8 bases. The sequence came from a man aged 60 to 75 with urothelial cancer. The sample consisted of PBMCs, taken around atezolizumab (anti-PD-L1) treatment. Here the CDR3 DNA reads TGTGCCAGCAGCCCCCTAGGACAGGGACCCTACAATGAGCAGTTCTTC. Residues: CASSPLGQGPYNEQFF.